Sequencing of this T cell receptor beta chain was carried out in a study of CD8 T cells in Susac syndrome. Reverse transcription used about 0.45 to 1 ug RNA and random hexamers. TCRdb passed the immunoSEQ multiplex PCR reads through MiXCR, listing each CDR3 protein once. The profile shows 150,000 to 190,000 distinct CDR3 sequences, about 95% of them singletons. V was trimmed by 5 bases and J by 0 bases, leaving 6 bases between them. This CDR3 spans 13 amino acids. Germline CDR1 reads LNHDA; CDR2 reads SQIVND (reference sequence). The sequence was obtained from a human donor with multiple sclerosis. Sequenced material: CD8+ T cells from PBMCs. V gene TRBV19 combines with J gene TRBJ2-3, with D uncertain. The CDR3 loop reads CASSVMSTDTQYF. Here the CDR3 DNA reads TGTGCCAGTAGTGTCATGAGCACAGATACGCAGTATTTT.